The text below deals with one T cell receptor beta chain. Its target is not known. One end of the junction does not line up with germline, which may come from a read error. This record belongs to a study of CD8 T cells in ankylosing spondylitis. By quantitative 5'-RACE with molecular barcodes, the TCR beta libraries were made. From the 5' RACE reads, TCRdb called clonotypes with MiXCR, one entry per CDR3 protein. The table lists approximately 520,000 distinct CDR3 sequences, 5.3% of them singletons, with under 4.5% in the top ten. The CDR3 is made up of 15 amino acids. Germline values: CDR1 LGHDT, CDR2 YNNKEL (reference sequence). Whole-study findings and limits: Researchers reportedly found disease-linked clones significantly enriched in matched ankylosing spondylitis synovial fluid. Seemingly distinctive of ankylosing spondylitis blood was a TCR beta motif formed by eight highly homologous variants.

The chain couples TRBV3-1 to TRBJ2-1; D might be TRBD1 or TRBD2, each matching 6 bases. Input material: blood, either unsorted or a sorted T cell fraction (not recorded which). This receptor was identified in a male donor with ankylosing spondylitis. CDR3 region: CASTQQGGGYNEQFF. The DNA for the CDR3 is TGTGCCAGCACCCAACAGGGTGGGGGGTACAATGAGCAGTTCTTC.